The 10 T cell receptor beta chains reported below all come from one sample, sequenced in a study of T cells in Graves' hyperthyroidism and ophthalmopathy. Template material for amplifying TCR beta CDR3 regions consisted of RNA transcripts. The HTBI primer set was used in a first-round RT-PCR of the TCR CDR3. TCRdb redid the calling of the multiplex PCR reads with MiXCR, one entry per CDR3 protein. This sample yields hundreds of thousands of distinct CDR3 sequences, of which about 14% are seen a single time; roughly an eighth belongs to the top ten. Input material: blood. These receptors were obtained from a man aged 18 to 30 with Graves' ophthalmopathy.

This clonotype was seen ten or more times. The chain has TRBV19 and TRBJ2-1, with D perhaps TRBD2 (6 bases). Germline CDR1 LNHDA, CDR2 SQIVND (reference sequence). The CDR3 runs 15 residues. V lost 1 base and J lost 9, with 16 bases in between. DNA of the CDR3: TGTGCCAGTAGTATAGCGGCTAGCGCGGTGGGTGAGCAGTTCTTC. It yields the protein CASSIAASAVGEQFF.

In regard to this clonotype: A much larger clone differs from this one at a single base, so this may be a read error. The rearrangement joins TRBV20-1 to TRBJ1-6, with 8 bases that match TRBD1. The CDR3 consists of 14 residues. The germline CDR1 and CDR2 sequences are DFQATT and SNEGSKA (reference sequence). This CDR3 reads CSAEGTGGNSPLRF. The CDR3, as DNA: TGCAGTGCTGAAGGGACAGGCGGCAATTCACCCCTCCGCTTT.

At least ten counts were recorded for this clonotype. V gene TRBV7-8 combines with J gene TRBJ2-4; D remains ambiguous. Germline loops: CDR1 SGHVS, CDR2 FQNEAQ. Trimming left V 0 bases short and J 0 bases short, with 9 bases between. The CDR3 is made up of 16 amino acids. The CDR3 protein is CASSLAGSLAKNIQYF. CDR3 DNA: TGTGCCAGCAGCTTAGCGGGTTCTCTAGCCAAAAACATTCAGTACTTC. Combining the CDR3 with reference TRBV7-8 and TRBJ2-4 gives the whole variable domain GAGVSQSPRYKVAKRGQDVALRCDPISGHVSLFWYQQALGQGPEFLTYFQNEAQLDKSGLPSDRFFAERPEGSVSTLKIQRTQQEDSAVYLCASSLAGSLAKNIQYFGAGTRLSVL.

This clonotype occurred many times. The chain recombines TRBV9 with TRBJ1-1; D unclear. V was shortened by 8 bases and J by 0 bases, with 14 bases between the two germline ends. CDR3 length: 14 residues. The germline CDR1 and CDR2 sequences are SGDLS and YYNGEE. The CDR3 DNA sequence: TGTGCCAGTGGGCGAGATCTAATGAACACTGAAGCTTTCTTT. It specifies CASGRDLMNTEAFF.

This clonotype occurred many times. V and J are TRBV18 and TRBJ2-3; D is perhaps TRBD2 (5 bases). The V gene's germline CDR1 is KGHSH and CDR2 LQKENI. Trimming shortened V by 3 bases and J by 6 bases, and 19 bases separated the two germline ends. This CDR3 region has 16 residues. The CDR3 DNA reads as TGTGCCAGCTCACCGAGCAGCGGAGGCCGAGGGGATACGCAGTATTTT. This gives the protein CASSPSSGGRGDTQYF. The full variable domain, in which reference TRBV18 and TRBJ2-3 provide the parts outside the CDR3, is NAGVMQNPRHLVRRRGQEARLRCSPMKGHSHVYWYRQLPEEGLKFMVYLQKENIIDESGMPKERFSAEFPKEGPSILRIQQVVRGDSAAYFCASSPSSGGRGDTQYFGPGTRLTVL.

This clonotype occurred many times. CDR3 bases: TGCGCCAGCCGACAGGGCAGCACCCCACAAACTGGCTACACCTTC. Translation: CASRQGSTPQTGYTF. The gene calls are TRBV5-1 and TRBJ1-2; TRBD1 matches 7 bases. V shed 7 bases, J shed 7 bases, and the junction held 16 bases outside the gene matches. The CDR3 has 15 residues. From germline, CDR1 is SGHRS and CDR2 YFSETQ.

The sample holds a few counts of this clonotype. A much larger clone differs by one base, so this may be a read error. This chain links TRBV7-2 with TRBJ2-7, with TRBD2 matching 10 bases. The V gene's germline CDR1 is SGHTA and CDR2 FQGNSA. J gave up 7 bases and V 8 bases, and 26 bases lay outside the gene matches. This CDR3 comprises 19 residues. CDR3 region: CASRNGQGFLAGVGNEQYF. CDR3 DNA sequence: TGTGCCAGCCGCAACGGCCAAGGGTTCCTAGCGGGAGTCGGCAATGAGCAGTACTTC.

The chain joins TRBV6-1 to TRBJ1-6, with D possibly TRBD1 on 6 matching bases. V was shortened by 5 bases and J by 9 bases, with 17 bases between the two germline ends. The V gene's germline CDR1 is MNHNS and CDR2 SASEGT. The CDR3 is 15 amino acids. CDR3 sequence: CASSYGEGGISPLHF. For the CDR3, the DNA is TGTGCCAGCAGTTATGGGGAGGGGGGGATTTCACCCCTCCACTTT.

This chain links TRBV19 with TRBJ2-7, with TRBD2 as a possible D gene (5 bases). The germline V gene encodes CDR1 LNHDA and CDR2 SQIVND (reference sequence). The CDR3 totals 15 residues. Trimming took 3 bases from V and 6 from J, leaving 18 bases between them. CDR3 nucleotide sequence: TGTGCCAGTAGTATGGTGCAGGTCAGCCGGGGCGAGCAGTACTTC. It translates to CASSMVQVSRGEQYF. Looking up the rest from reference TRBV19 and TRBJ2-7 gives the full variable domain: DGGITQSPKYLFRKEGQNVTLSCEQNLNHDAMYWYRQDPGQGLRLIYYSQIVNDFQKGDIAEGYSVSREKKESFPLTVTSAQKNPTAFYLCASSMVQVSRGEQYFGPGTRLTVT.

This clonotype was seen at least ten times. The chain carries TRBV7-9 and TRBJ2-5; D is ambiguous. V lost 0 bases and J lost 5, with 7 bases in between. The length of the CDR3 is 13 residues. Germline V gene lookup returns CDR1 SEHNR and CDR2 FQNEAQ (reference sequence). This CDR3 is CASSLARRETQYF. The CDR3 coding sequence is TGTGCCAGCAGCTTAGCCAGAAGGGAGACCCAGTACTTC.